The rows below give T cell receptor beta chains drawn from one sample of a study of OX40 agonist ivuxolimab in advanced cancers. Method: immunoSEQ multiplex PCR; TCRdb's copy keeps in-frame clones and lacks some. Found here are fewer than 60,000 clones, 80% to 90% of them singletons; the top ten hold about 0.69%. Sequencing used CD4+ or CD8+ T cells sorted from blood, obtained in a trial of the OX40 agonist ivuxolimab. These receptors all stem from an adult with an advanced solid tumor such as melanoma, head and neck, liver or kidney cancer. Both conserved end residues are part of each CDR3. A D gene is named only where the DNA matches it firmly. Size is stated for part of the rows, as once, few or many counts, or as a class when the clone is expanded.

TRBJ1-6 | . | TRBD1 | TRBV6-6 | TGTGCCAGCAGCTCAAACAGGGGGCCAAATTCACCCCTCCACTTT | CASSSNRGPNSPLHF
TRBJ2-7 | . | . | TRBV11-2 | TGTGCCAGCAGCCCGGGGATCTACGAGCAGTACTTC | CASSPGIYEQYF
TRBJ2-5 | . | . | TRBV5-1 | TGCGCCAGCAGCCCGGACACGTACCAAGAGACCCAGTACTTC | CASSPDTYQETQYF
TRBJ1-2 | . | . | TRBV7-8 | TGTGCCAGCAGCTTAGCCCCCCGGGGCCATGGCTACACCTTC | CASSLAPRGHGYTF
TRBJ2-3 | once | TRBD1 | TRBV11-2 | TGTGCCAGCAGCTTAGGGACAGGCAAAAGGAATACGCAGTATTTT | CASSLGTGKRNTQYF
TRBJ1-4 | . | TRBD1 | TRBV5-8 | TGTGCCAGCAGTTCGGGACAGCCCAATGAAAAACTGTTTTTT | CASSSGQPNEKLFF
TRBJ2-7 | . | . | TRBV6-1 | TGTGCCAACCTCCCTCCCGAGCAGTACTTC | CANLPPEQYF
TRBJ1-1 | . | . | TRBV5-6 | TGTGCCAGCAGACCGACAGGGAACACTGAAGCTTTCTTT | CASRPTGNTEAFF
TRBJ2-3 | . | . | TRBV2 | TGTGCCAGCAGTGAACCCTCGGAACTAGTCGCGCAGTATTTT | CASSEPSELVAQYF
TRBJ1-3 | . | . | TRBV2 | TGTGCCAGCAGTGAGGATCCCGGGATCATCTCTGGAAACACCATATATTTT | CASSEDPGIISGNTIYF
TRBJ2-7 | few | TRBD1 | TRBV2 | TGTGCCAGCAGTGCGGACAGGGTGGTAGAGCAGTACTTC | CASSADRVVEQYF
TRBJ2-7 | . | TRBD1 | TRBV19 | TGTGCCAGTAGACCCACTCGGGACAGATGGGAGCAGTACTTC | CASRPTRDRWEQYF
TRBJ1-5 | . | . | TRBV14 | TGTGCCAGCAGCCAAGACAGGAATCAGCCCCAGCATTTT | CASSQDRNQPQHF
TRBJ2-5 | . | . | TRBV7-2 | TGTGCCAGCAGCTCCTTGGGGGAGACCCAGTACTTC | CASSSLGETQYF
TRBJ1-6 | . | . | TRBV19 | TGTGCCAGTAGTATTCGGGCGCCTGATTCACCCCTCCACTTT | CASSIRAPDSPLHF
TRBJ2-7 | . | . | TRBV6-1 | TGTGCCAGCAGTGAATTCGGATTTGGCTACGAGCAGTACTTC | CASSEFGFGYEQYF
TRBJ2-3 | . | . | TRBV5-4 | TGTGCCAGCAGCTTGCTTAGCACAGATACGCAGTATTTT | CASSLLSTDTQYF
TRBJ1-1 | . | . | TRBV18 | TGTGCCAGCTCGCCGTTGGGCACTGAAGCTTTCTTT | CASSPLGTEAFF
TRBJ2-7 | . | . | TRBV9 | TGTGCCAGCAGCGTAAGTACCCTAGCTCCCTACGAGCAGTACTTC | CASSVSTLAPYEQYF
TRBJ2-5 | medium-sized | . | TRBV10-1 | TGCGCCAGCAGTGAGAACATTCGAGAGACCCAGTACTTC | CASSENIRETQYF
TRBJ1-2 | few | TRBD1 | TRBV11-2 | TGTGCCAGCAGCTTAGCCACAGGGGCATATGGCTACACCTTC | CASSLATGAYGYTF
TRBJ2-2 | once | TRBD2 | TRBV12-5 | TGTGCTAGTGGCCCTACTAGCGGGGGGCGGGGCACCGGGGAGCTGTTTTTT | CASGPTSGGRGTGELFF
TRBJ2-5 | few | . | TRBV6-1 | TGTGCCAGCAGTGATTGGACGGGGTTTCGGCAGGAGACCCAGTACTTC | CASSDWTGFRQETQYF